This is a list of T cell receptor beta chains from one sample in a study of regulatory T cells in long-lasting Graves disease. Each CDR3 protein is one row after TCRdb ran MiXCR on the multiplex PCR reads. This table holds more than 350,000 distinct CDR3 sequences, around a fifth found once. The material was peripheral blood mononuclear cells (PBMCs), obtained when the disease was refractory, from a patient treated with antithyroid drugs. The receptors come from a female donor with Graves disease. The CDR3 runs from the conserved cysteine through the conserved F or W. A D gene is named only where the DNA matches it firmly. Rows may omit the clone size; those that give it use once, few, many or a size class.

D,length,J,V,size,CDR3,DNA
TRBD1,20,TRBJ2-1,TRBV27,NA,CASSSHWTGNYEWSINEQFF,TGTGCCAGCAGTTCCCACTGGACAGGAAACTACGAGTGGAGCATCAATGAGCAGTTCTTC
TRBD1,15,TRBJ2-2,TRBV4-1,NA,CASRREGQGSGELFF,TGCGCCAGCAGAAGAGAAGGACAGGGGTCCGGGGAGCTGTTTTTT
TRBD2,16,TRBJ2-1,TRBV19,NA,CASSRGTSGSRDEQFF,TGTGCCAGTAGCCGGGGGACTAGCGGGAGTAGGGATGAGCAGTTCTTC
NA,16,TRBJ1-4,TRBV7-2,few,CASSVYGHGRGEKLFF,TGTGCCAGCAGCGTCTACGGGCACGGGCGGGGTGAAAAACTGTTTTTT
TRBD1,15,TRBJ2-4,TRBV28,many,CASSSGGQGGNIQYF,TGTGCCAGCAGTTCCGGGGGACAGGGTGGAAACATTCAGTACTTC
TRBD2,18,TRBJ2-5,TRBV11-2,NA,CASSFRLAGTEVGETQYF,TGTGCCAGCAGCTTTAGACTAGCGGGAACCGAGGTGGGAGAGACCCAGTACTTC
NA,12,TRBJ1-2,TRBV29-1,NA,CSVPQAGYGYTF,TGCAGCGTCCCCCAGGCAGGCTATGGCTACACCTTC
NA,15,TRBJ1-1,TRBV28,NA,CASTVGGTLNTEASF,TGTGCCAGCACCGTTGGTGGGACACTGAACACCGAAGCTTCCTTT
NA,14,TRBJ1-1,TRBV7-2,few,CASSLLIQYTEAFF,TGTGCCAGCAGCTTACTAATACAGTACACTGAAGCTTTCTTT
NA,15,TRBJ1-2,TRBV7-9,NA,CASSSPKREIYGYTF,TGTGCCAGCAGTTCCCCTAAACGGGAAATCTATGGCTACACCTTC
NA,11,TRBJ2-7,TRBV20-1,NA,CSASGRSEQYF,TGCAGTGCTAGCGGACGAAGCGAGCAGTACTTC
NA,13,TRBJ2-5,TRBV6-1,many,CASGKEGGETQYF,TGTGCCAGCGGGAAGGAGGGAGGAGAGACCCAGTACTTC
NA,13,TRBJ1-1,TRBV15,few,CATSRDPNTEAFF,TGTGCCACCAGCAGAGACCCGAACACTGAAGCTTTCTTT
NA,15,TRBJ2-4,TRBV6-2/TRBV6-3,many,CASSVRGNPANIQYF,TGTGCCAGCAGTGTCCGGGGTAACCCCGCAAACATTCAGTACTTC
NA,13,TRBJ2-7,TRBV28,NA,CASLSDSSYEQYF,TGTGCCAGCTTGTCGGATAGCTCCTACGAGCAGTACTTC
NA,19,TRBJ2-6,TRBV7-3,few,CASSPLLGDPYSGANVLTF,TGTGCCAGCAGTCCCCTGCTCGGGGACCCTTACTCTGGGGCCAACGTCCTGACTTTC
TRBD1,14,TRBJ2-5,TRBV7-9,few,CASSWDRGQETQYF,TGTGCCAGCAGCTGGGACAGGGGGCAAGAGACCCAGTACTTC
NA,15,TRBJ1-1,TRBV11-2,few,CASSLVSGLNTEAFF,TGTGCCAGCAGCTTAGTTTCAGGTTTGAACACTGAAGCTTTCTTT
NA,13,TRBJ1-5,TRBV2,NA,CASSERDYQPQHF,TGTGCCAGCAGTGAGCGGGACTATCAGCCCCAGCATTTT
NA,13,TRBJ1-1,TRBV28,many,CASSPGRSTEAFF,TGTGCCAGCAGCCCCGGTCGTAGCACTGAAGCTTTCTTT
NA,13,TRBJ2-7,TRBV7-3,many,CASSPNLGYEQYF,TGTGCCAGCAGCCCCAATTTGGGCTACGAGCAGTACTTC
NA,15,TRBJ2-4,TRBV20-1,many,CSASGVESGGNIQYF,TGCAGTGCTAGTGGGGTCGAGTCGGGTGGAAACATTCAGTACTTC